Each of the 2 T cell receptor beta chains below was sequenced from the same sample in a study of human T cells and chemical hapten exposure. Time point reported: patch test 2, 6 weeks after DPC sensitization. The treatment is: therapeutic diphenylcyclopropenone sensitization with weekly scalp DPC. Each CDR3 protein gets one entry after TCRdb re-called the RACE reads with MiXCR. There are tens of thousands of distinct CDR3 sequences in the sample; roughly a tenth occur only once, and 6.6% lies in the top ten. The starting material was whole blood, obtained in connection with sensitization to the hapten diphenylcyclopropenone (DPC). The receptors shown here come from a man aged 25 to 45 with alopecia areata. Some clones in this sample may be carry-over from other donors' samples.

By frequency in the sample, this clonotype is medium-sized. This rearrangement joins TRBV29-1 to TRBJ2-3, with D perhaps matching TRBD2 (5 bases). V dropped 5 bases and J dropped 4 bases, with 22 bases sitting between them. Germline V CDR1 and CDR2: SQVTM, ANQGSEA. This CDR3 spans 16 amino acids. In nucleotides, the CDR3 is TGCAGCGTTTATGTCCGTGAGGGCAAGGTCCCAGATACGCAGTATTTT. It specifies CSVYVREGKVPDTQYF.

The rearrangement uses TRBV4-2 and TRBJ1-1, with TRBD1 identical over 12 bases. V shed 0 bases, J shed 6 bases, and the junction held 8 bases outside the gene matches. Germline-derived CDR1 and CDR2 are LGHNA and YNFKEQ. This CDR3 has 17 amino acids. The CDR3 is CASSQERDRGLISEAFF. The DNA for the CDR3 is TGTGCCAGCAGCCAAGAACGGGACAGGGGGCTAATCTCTGAAGCTTTCTTT.